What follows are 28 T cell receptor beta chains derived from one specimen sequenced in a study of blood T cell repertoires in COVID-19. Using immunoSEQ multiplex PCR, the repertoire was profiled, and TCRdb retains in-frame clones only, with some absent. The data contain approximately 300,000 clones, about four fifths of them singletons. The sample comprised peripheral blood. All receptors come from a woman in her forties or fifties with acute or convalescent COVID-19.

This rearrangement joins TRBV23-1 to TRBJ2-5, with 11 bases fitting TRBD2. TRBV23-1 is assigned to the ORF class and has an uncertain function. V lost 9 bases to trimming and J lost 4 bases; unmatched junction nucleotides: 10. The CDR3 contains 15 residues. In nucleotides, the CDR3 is TGCGCCAGGGGGGTCTTAGCGGGAGGGCGAGAGACCCAGTACTTC. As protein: CARGVLAGGRETQYF.

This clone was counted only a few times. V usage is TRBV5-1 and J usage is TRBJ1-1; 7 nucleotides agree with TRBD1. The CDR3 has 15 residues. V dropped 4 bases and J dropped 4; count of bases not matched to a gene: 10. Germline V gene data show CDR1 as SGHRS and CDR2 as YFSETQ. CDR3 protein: CASSLSSGTVTEAFF. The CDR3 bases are TGCGCCAGCAGCCTCTCTAGCGGGACAGTCACTGAAGCTTTCTTT.

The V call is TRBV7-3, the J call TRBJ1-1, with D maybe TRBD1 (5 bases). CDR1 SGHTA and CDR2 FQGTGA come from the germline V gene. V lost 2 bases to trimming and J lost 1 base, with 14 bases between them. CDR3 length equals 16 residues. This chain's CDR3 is CASSLLAGPTNTEAFF. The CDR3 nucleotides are TGTGCCAGCAGCTTACTTGCGGGACCCACGAACACTGAAGCTTTCTTT.

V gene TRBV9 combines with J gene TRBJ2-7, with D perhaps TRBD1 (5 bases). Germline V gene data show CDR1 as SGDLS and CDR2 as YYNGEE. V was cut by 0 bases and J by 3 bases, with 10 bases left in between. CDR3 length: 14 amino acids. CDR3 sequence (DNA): TGTGCCAGCAGCGTAGCCTCCGACAGCTACGAGCAGTACTTC. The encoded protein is CASSVASDSYEQYF.

The CDR3 coding sequence is TGTGCCAGCAGCCAGTCAGGGGTTGAGCAGTTCTTC. It is translated as CASSQSGVEQFF. V gene TRBV16 combines with J gene TRBJ2-1, with D perhaps matching TRBD1 (6 bases). In germline, CDR1 is KGHSY, CDR2 FQNENV. V lost 3 bases and J lost 9, with 9 bases in between. The length of the CDR3 is 12 residues. The full variable domain, in which reference TRBV16 and TRBJ2-1 provide the parts outside the CDR3, is GEEVAQTPKHLVRGEGQKAKLYCAPIKGHSYVFWYQQVLKNEFKFLISFQNENVFDETGMPKERFSAKCLPNSPCSLEIQATKLEDSAVYFCASSQSGVEQFFGPGTRLTVL.

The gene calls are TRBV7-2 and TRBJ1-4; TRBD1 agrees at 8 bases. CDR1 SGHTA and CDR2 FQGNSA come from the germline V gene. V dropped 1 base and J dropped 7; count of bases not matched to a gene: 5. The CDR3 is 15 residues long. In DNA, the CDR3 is TGTGCCAGCAGCTTAGTCCAGGGGGCGAGTGAAAAACTGTTTTTT. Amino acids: CASSLVQGASEKLFF.

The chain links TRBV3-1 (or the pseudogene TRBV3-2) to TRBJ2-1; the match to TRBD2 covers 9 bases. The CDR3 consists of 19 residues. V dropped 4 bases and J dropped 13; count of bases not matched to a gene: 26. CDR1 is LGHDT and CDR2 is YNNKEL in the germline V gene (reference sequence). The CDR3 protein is CASSLHRTTTGTSFTPQFF. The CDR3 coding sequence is TGTGCCAGCAGCCTTCACCGAACAACCACCGGGACTAGCTTTACTCCCCAGTTCTTC.

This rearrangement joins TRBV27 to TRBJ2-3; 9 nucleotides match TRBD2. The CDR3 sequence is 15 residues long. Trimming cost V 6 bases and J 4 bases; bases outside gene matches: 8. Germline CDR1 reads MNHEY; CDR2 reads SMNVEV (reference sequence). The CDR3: CASSLRLAVSDTQYF. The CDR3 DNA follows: TGTGCCAGCAGCCTTAGACTAGCGGTATCAGATACGCAGTATTTT.

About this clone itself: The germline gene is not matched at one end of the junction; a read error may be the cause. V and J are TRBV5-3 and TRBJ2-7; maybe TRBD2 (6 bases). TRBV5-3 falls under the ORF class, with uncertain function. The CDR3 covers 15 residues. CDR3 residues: CPEGLLRGAAYEQYF. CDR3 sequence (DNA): TGCCCCGAGGGTTTATTGCGGGGAGCGGCCTACGAGCAGTACTTC.

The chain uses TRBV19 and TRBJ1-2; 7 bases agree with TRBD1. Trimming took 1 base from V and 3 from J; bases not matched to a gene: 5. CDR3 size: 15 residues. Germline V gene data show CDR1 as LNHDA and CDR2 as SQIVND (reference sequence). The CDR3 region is CASSIAHTGDYGYTF. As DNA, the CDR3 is TGTGCCAGTAGTATAGCCCACACAGGGGACTATGGCTACACCTTC.

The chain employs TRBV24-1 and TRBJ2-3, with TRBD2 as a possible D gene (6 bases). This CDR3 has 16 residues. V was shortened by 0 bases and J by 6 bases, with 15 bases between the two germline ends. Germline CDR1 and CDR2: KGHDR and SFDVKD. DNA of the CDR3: TGTGCCACCAGTGATTTGAGAGCGGGCCAGTTGGATACGCAGTATTTT. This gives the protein CATSDLRAGQLDTQYF.

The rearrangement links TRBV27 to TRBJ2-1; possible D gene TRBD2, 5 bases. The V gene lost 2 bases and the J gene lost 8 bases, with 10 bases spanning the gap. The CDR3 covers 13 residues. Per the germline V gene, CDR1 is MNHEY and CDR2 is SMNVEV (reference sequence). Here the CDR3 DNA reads TGTGCCAGCAGTTTACCCGAGGAGGATGAGCAGTTCTTC. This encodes CASSLPEEDEQFF.

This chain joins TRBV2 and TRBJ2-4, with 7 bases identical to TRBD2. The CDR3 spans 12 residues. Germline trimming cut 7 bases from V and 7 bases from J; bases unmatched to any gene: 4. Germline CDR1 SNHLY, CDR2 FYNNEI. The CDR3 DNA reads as TGTGCCAGCACCCCCGGGGGGAACATTCAGTACTTC. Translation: CASTPGGNIQYF. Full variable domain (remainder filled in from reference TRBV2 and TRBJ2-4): EPEVTQTPSHQVTQMGQEVILRCVPISNHLYFYWYRQILGQKVEFLVSFYNNEISEKSEIFDDQFSVERPDGSNFTLKIRSTKLEDSAMYFCASTPGGNIQYFGAGTRLSVL.

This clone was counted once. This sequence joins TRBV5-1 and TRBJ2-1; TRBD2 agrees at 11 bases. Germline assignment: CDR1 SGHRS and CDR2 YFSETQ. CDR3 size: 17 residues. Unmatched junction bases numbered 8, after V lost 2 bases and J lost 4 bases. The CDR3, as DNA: TGCGCCAGCAGCTTAGGCTCTAGCGGGGGGAAATACAATGAGCAGTTCTTC. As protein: CASSLGSSGGKYNEQFF.

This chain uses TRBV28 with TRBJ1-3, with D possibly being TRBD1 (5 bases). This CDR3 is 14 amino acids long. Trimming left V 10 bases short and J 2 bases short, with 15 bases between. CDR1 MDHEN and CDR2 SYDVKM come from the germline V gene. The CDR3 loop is CATTTWGAGNTIYF. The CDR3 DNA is TGTGCCACCACCACATGGGGGGCTGGAAACACCATATATTTT.

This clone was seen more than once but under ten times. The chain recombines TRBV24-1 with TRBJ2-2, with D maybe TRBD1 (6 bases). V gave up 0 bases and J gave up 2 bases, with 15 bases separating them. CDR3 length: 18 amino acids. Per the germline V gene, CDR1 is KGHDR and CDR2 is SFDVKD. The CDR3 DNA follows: TGTGCCACCAGTGATTTGGGCCCGGGACAAACAAACACCGGGGAGCTGTTTTTT. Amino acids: CATSDLGPGQTNTGELFF.

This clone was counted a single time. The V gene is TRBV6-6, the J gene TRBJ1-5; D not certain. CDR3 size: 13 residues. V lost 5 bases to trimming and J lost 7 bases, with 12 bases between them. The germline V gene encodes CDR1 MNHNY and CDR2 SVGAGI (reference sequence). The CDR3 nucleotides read TGTGCCAGCAGTGACCCAGGTAGGCAGCCCCAGCATTTT. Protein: CASSDPGRQPQHF.

For the CDR3, the DNA is TGTGCCAGCAGTTACTCCCGGGTCCTCGAGTCACCCCTCCACTTT. It yields the protein CASSYSRVLESPLHF. This rearrangement joins TRBV6-5 to TRBJ1-6; no definite D call. The V gene lost 0 bases and the J gene lost 10 bases, with 13 bases spanning the gap. CDR1 and CDR2 from the germline V gene are MNHEY and SVGAGI. There are 15 residues in the CDR3.

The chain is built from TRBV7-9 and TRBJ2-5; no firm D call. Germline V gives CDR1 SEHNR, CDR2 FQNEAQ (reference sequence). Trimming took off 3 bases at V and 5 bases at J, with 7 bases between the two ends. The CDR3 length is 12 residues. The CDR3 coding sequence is TGTGCCAGCAGCTTGAATCGGGAGACCCAGTACTTC. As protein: CASSLNRETQYF.

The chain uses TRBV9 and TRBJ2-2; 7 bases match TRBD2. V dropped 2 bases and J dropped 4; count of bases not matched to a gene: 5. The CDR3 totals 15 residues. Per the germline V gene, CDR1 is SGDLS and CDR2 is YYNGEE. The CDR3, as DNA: TGTGCCAGCAGCGTTAGAGCGGGACCCACCGGGGAGCTGTTTTTT. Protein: CASSVRAGPTGELFF.

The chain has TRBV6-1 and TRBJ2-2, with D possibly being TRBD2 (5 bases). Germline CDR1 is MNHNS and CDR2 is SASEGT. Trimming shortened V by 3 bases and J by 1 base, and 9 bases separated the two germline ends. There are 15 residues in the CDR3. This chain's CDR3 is CASSDPGKNTGELFF. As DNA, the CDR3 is TGTGCCAGCAGTGACCCGGGGAAGAACACCGGGGAGCTGTTTTTT.

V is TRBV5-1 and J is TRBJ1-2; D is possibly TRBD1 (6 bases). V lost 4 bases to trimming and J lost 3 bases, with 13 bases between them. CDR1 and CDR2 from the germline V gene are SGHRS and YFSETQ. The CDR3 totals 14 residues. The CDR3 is CASSAASGDYGYTF. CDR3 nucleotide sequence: TGCGCCAGCAGCGCGGCGTCAGGGGACTATGGCTACACCTTC.

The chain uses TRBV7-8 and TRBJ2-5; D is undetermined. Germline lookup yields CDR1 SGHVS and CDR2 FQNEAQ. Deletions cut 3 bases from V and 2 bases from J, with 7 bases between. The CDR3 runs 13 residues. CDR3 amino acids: CASSLGRQETQYF. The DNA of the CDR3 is TGTGCCAGCAGCTTGGGCCGGCAAGAGACCCAGTACTTC. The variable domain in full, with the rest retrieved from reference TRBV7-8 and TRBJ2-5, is GAGVSQSPRYKVAKRGQDVALRCDPISGHVSLFWYQQALGQGPEFLTYFQNEAQLDKSGLPSDRFFAERPEGSVSTLKIQRTQQEDSAVYLCASSLGRQETQYFGPGTRLLVL.

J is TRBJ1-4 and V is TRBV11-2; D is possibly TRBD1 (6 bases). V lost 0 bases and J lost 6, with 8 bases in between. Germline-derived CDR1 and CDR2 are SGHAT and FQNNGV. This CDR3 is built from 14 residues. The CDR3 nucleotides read TGTGCCAGCAGCTTAGATCCAGGGGATGAAAAACTGTTTTTT. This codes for CASSLDPGDEKLFF.

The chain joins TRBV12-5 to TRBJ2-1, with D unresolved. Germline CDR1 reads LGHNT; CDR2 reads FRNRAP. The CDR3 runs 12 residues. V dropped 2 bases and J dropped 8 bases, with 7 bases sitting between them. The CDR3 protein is CASGLTEDEQFF. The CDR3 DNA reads TGTGCTAGTGGTTTGACTGAGGATGAGCAGTTCTTC.

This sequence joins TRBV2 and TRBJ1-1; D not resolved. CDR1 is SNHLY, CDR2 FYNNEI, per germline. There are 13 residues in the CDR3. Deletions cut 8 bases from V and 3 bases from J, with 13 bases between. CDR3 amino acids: CASGPPGDTEAFF. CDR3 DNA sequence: TGTGCCAGCGGTCCGCCCGGGGACACTGAAGCTTTCTTT. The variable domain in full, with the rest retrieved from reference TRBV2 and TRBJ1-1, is EPEVTQTPSHQVTQMGQEVILRCVPISNHLYFYWYRQILGQKVEFLVSFYNNEISEKSEIFDDQFSVERPDGSNFTLKIRSTKLEDSAMYFCASGPPGDTEAFFGQGTRLTVV.

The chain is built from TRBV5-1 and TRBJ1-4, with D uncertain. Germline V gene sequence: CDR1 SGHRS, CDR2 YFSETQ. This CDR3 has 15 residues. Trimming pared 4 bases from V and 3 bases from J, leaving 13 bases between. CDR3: CASSPKGSPNEKLFF. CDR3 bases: TGCGCCAGCAGCCCCAAAGGGAGCCCTAATGAAAAACTGTTTTTT.

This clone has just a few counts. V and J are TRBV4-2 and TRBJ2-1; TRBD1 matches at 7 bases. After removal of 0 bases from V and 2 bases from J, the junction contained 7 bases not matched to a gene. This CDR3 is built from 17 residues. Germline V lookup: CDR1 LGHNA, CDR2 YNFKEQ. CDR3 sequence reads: CASSQEVGGGPYNEQFF. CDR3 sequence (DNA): TGTGCCAGCAGCCAAGAGGTAGGGGGCGGGCCCTACAATGAGCAGTTCTTC.